Listed here are 5 T cell receptor beta chains from one sample, sequenced in a study of cytomegalovirus exposure and HLA in healthy donors. TCRdb's copy holds only in-frame clones and misses some; the assay was immunoSEQ multiplex PCR. The table includes some 200,000 clones, 85% to 95% detected once. The sample taken for sequencing was PBMCs. The receptors come from a young woman in good health and CMV-seronegative.

Comments on this clone: The junction departs from the called germline gene at one end, perhaps through a read error. This sequence joins TRBV2 and TRBJ2-5, with 7 bases that match TRBD1. Germline loops: CDR1 SNHLY, CDR2 FYNNEI. This CDR3 has 13 amino acids. CDR3 DNA sequence: TGCGCCAGCAGTGAGGGGGCAGGAGAGACCCAGTACTTC. As protein: CASSEGAGETQYF.

The rearrangement links TRBV4-1 to TRBJ1-2, with a weak D call TRBD1 (6 bases). The CDR3 has 16 residues. The V end lost 2 bases, the J end lost 4 bases, and 17 bases lay between the germline ends. Germline values: CDR1 MGHRA, CDR2 YSYEKL. The CDR3 sequence: CASSQPRGGAGYGYTF. The CDR3 region has the DNA TGCGCCAGCAGCCAACCGCGGGGGGGGGCTGGCTATGGCTACACCTTC.

The rearrangement links TRBV15 to TRBJ2-3; D possibly corresponds to TRBD2 (6 bases). The length of the CDR3 is 16 residues. V lost 1 base and J lost 6, with 17 bases in between. Looked up from germline, CDR1 is LNHNV and CDR2 is YYDKDF (reference sequence). The CDR3 spells CATSRVSGSGVDTQYF. CDR3 DNA: TGTGCCACCAGCAGAGTTTCGGGCTCGGGGGTGGATACGCAGTATTTT.

The CDR3 DNA reads TGTGCCAGCAGCTTAGCTTGGGGACAGGGTTACAATGAGCAGTTCTTC. It yields the protein CASSLAWGQGYNEQFF. The rearrangement links TRBV7-2 to TRBJ2-1, with 9 bases lining up with TRBD1. Trimming removed 0 bases from V and 4 bases from J; junction bases left unmatched: 4. The CDR3 loop spans 16 amino acids. Germline CDR1 is SGHTA and CDR2 is FQGNSA. The variable domain in full, completed from reference TRBV7-2 and TRBJ2-1, reads GAGVSQSPSNKVTEKGKDVELRCDPISGHTALYWYRQSLGQGLEFLIYFQGNSAPDKSGLPSDRFSAERTGGSVSTLTIQRTQQEDSAVYLCASSLAWGQGYNEQFFGPGTRLTVL.

The chain couples TRBV28 to TRBJ2-6, with 8 positions matching TRBD2. V was pared by 5 bases and J by 1 base, with 7 bases of the junction left unmatched. The germline CDR1 and CDR2 sequences are MDHEN and SYDVKM. This CDR3 is built from 17 residues. CDR3 amino acids: CASSKAGVASGANVLTF. CDR3 bases: TGTGCCAGCAGTAAAGCGGGAGTGGCTTCTGGGGCCAACGTCCTGACTTTC.